This T cell receptor (beta chain) was sequenced in a study of draining lymph node invasion in breast cancer (dated by TCRdb to the early 2020s). Background on the whole study: Nodal metastasis was diagnosed by histology and cytokeratin immunohistochemistry, and confirmation was obtained by EpCAM/CD45 flow cytometry. Across breast cancer tissues, a separate targeted assay used bulk TCR-beta CDR3 sequencing to compare sorted memory regulatory T cells with memory conventional CD4 T cells. Each patient contributed matched non-invaded and tumor-invaded tumor-draining lymph nodes plus the primary tumor, profiled for both Treg and Tconv subsets. In the separate targeted TCR sequencing, lymph nodes from five or six patients were covered, and primary tumors were sequenced for three of those patients.

Concerning this clonotype itself: Its antigen is not yet known. No much larger clonotype is one base removed from it; base qualities were not supplied.

For memory conventional CD4 T cells, the sort was based on CD4+ CD45RA- CD25- cells. Whether a tumor-draining lymph node counted as invaded or non-invaded depended on the presence or absence of metastatic tumor cells. Before staining and sorting, T cells were pre-enriched using a Miltenyi Pan T Cell isolation kit. Primary tumors were characterized by immunohistochemistry for estrogen receptor, progesterone receptor, HER2 and Ki-67. Fresh surgical tissue was processed within a few hours after surgery by being cut into small fragments. Tissue fragments were enzymatically digested with Liberase TL plus DNase for 20 minutes and were then filtered through a 40-micrometer strainer. After DAPI live/dead staining, cells were sorted on a BD FACS Aria II, reaching about 97-99% purity. Sorted cells were lysed in TCL buffer, and RNA was purified with a Norgen Single Cell RNA purification kit including DNase treatment.

CDR3 length: 14 amino acids, cysteine to phenylalanine. Here the CDR3 DNA is all that survives: 42 bases in frame from base 1. CDR1 and CDR2, per the germline V gene (reference sequence), are PRHDT and FYEKMQ. V gives up 2 bases and J gives up 1 base, and the segment between their germline ends measures 8 bases. Library preparation used bulk RNA-seq. The sequencing machine was an Illumina HiSeq 2500. The paper's data handling went like this. For the separate targeted TCR-seq dataset, CDR3 sequences were extracted and quantified from raw reads using MiXCR version 2.1.5 with default parameters. The separate targeted TCR-seq dataset defined each TCR-beta clone by its combination of V gene, J gene and CDR3 sequence. In the separate targeted TCR-seq dataset, clones with fewer than three counts were removed, then only the 90% most strongly expressed clones per sample were retained. For each tissue in the separate targeted TCR-seq dataset, Treg-Tconv overlap was calculated by dividing the number of shared clones by the total number of Treg clones and multiplying by 100. TCRdb trimmed the raw reads at Q25, called clones with MiXCR and kept productive beta chains. Here each entry gathers all rows of one CDR3 protein and keeps the most common genes and DNA. The V and J calls come from TCRdb's annotation, not from the publication. Here the sample has almost 2,500 distinct CDR3 sequences; about 85% occur a single time. The ten largest clonotypes hold roughly 1.5% of the sample.

What the study reported, not specific to this receptor: TCRs shared between the Treg and Tconv subsets were viewed as suggestive of, but not proof of, a common clonal origin. According to the targeted TCR-seq data, Tregs appeared to be more clonally expanded than Tconvs in every tissue, and both subsets had lower diversity in tumor than in lymph nodes. Roughly 13-22% of Treg TCRs were shared with Tconvs per tissue, interpreted as suggesting peripheral Treg induction. Some clones from the top 100 tumor clones were found in both invaded and non-invaded nodes, which suggests recirculation between the tumor and the draining nodes. Tracking the tumor top-100 clones was possible in just two patients. Whether Treg conversion occurred in a given organ or whether converted Tregs recirculated between nodes and tumor could not be resolved from the data.

Sequenced: sorted memory CD4+ effector T cells from a lymph node. The cell subset or site tag for this specimen amounts to: CD45RA-negative sorted CD4+ T cells (memory Tconv or effector/memory Treg). The clonotype was recovered from a female donor with luminal breast cancer. Recombination linked TRBV13 to TRBJ1-1; the D gene identity is not certain. The DNA sequence is TGTGCCAGCAGCTTATCTGGAGGGAACACTGAAGCTTTCTTT. It is translated as CASSLSGGNTEAFF.